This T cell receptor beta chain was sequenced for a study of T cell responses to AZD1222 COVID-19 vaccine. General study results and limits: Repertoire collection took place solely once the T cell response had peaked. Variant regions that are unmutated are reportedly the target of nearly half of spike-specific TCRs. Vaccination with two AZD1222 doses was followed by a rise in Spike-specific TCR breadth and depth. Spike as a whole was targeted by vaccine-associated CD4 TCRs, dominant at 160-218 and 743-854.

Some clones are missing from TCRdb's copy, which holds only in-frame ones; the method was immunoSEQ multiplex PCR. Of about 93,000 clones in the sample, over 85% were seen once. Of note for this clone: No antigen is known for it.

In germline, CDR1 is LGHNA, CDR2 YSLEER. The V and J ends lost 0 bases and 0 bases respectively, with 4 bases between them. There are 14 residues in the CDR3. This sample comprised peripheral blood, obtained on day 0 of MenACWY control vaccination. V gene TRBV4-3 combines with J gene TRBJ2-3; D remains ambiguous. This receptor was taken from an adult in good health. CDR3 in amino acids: CASSQDRSTDTQYF. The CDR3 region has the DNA TGCGCCAGCAGCCAAGACAGGAGCACAGATACGCAGTATTTT.